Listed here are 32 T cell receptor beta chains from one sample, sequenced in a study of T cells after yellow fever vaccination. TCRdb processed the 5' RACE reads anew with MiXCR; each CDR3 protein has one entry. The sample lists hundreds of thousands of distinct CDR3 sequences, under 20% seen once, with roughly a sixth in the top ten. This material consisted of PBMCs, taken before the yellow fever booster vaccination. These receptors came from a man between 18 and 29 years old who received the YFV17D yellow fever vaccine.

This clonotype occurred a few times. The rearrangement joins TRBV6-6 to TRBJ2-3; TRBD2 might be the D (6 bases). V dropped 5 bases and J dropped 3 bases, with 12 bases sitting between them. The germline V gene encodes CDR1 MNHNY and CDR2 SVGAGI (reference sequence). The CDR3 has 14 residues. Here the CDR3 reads CASSPGLQTDTQYF. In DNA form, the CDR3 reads TGTGCCAGCAGTCCGGGACTCCAGACAGATACGCAGTATTTT.

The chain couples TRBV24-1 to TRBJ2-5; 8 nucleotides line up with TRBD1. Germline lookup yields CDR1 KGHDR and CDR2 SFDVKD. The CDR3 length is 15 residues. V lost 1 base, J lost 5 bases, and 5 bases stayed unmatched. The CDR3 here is CATSDFRTGFETQYF. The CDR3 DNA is TGTGCCACCAGTGATTTTCGGACAGGGTTCGAGACCCAGTACTTC.

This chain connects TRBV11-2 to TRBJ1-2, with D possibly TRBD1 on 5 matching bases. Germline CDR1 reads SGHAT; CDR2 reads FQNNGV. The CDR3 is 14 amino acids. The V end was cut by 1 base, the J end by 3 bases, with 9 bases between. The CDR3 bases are TGTGCCAGCAGCTTAGCAGGGTTGGACTATGGCTACACCTTC. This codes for CASSLAGLDYGYTF.

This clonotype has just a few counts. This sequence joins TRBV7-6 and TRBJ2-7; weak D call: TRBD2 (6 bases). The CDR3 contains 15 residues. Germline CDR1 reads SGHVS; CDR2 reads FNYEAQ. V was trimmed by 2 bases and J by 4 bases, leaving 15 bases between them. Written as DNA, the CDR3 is TGTGCCAGCAGCTTACAGGAGGGGTCTGTGTACGAGCAGTACTTC. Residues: CASSLQEGSVYEQYF.

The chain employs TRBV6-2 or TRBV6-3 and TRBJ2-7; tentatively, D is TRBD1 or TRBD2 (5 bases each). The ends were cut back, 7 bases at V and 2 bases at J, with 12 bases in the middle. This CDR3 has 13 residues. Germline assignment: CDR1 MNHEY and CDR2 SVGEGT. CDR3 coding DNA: TGTGCCAGCAAGAGGGACGGTCCCTACGAGCAGTACGTC. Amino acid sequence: CASKRDGPYEQYV.

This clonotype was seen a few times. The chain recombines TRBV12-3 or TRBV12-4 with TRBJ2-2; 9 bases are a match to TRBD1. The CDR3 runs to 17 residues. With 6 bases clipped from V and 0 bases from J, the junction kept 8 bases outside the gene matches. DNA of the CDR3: TGTGCCAGCAGGAACACCCGGGACAGGGCGAACACCGGGGAGCTGTTTTTT. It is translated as CASRNTRDRANTGELFF.

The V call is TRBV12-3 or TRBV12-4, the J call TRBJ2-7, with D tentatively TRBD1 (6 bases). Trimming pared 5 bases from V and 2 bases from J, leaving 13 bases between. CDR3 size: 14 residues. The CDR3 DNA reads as TGTGCCAGCAGTCCCGACAGGACGCCCTACGAGCAGTACTTC. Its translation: CASSPDRTPYEQYF.

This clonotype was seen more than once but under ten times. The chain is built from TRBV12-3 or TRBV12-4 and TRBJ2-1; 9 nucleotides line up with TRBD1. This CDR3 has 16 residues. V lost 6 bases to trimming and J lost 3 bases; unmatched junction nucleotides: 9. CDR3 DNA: TGTGCCAGCAGACCCTCACAGGGGGCCGGCTACAATGAGCAGTTCTTC. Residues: CASRPSQGAGYNEQFF.

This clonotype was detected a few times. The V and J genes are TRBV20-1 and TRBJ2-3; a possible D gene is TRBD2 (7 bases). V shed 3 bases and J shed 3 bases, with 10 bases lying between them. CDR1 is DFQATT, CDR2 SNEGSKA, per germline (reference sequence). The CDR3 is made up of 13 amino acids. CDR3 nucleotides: TGCAGTGCTAGCGGGGGGCGAACAGATACGCAGTATTTT. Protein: CSASGGRTDTQYF.

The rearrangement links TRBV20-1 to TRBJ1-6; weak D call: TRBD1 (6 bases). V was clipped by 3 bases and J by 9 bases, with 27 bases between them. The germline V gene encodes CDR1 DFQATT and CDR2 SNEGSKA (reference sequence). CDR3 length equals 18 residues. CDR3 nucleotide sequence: TGCAGTGCTAGGTTTCGGCAGGGGCCAGGACACCCGTGTTCACCCCTCCACTTT. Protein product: CSARFRQGPGHPCSPLHF.

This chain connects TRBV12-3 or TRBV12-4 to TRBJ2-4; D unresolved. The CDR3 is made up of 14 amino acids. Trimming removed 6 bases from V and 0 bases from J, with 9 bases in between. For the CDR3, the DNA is TGTGCCAGCAGGGGCCGGTTAGCCAAAAACATTCAGTACTTC. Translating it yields CASRGRLAKNIQYF.

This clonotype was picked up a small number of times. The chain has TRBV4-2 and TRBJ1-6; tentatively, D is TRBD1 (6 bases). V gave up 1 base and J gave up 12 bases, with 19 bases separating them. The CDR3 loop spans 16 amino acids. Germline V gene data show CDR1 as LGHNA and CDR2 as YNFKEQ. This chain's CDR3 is CASSQVQNNQGQPLHF. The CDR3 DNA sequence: TGTGCCAGCAGCCAAGTCCAGAATAACCAGGGGCAACCCCTCCACTTT.

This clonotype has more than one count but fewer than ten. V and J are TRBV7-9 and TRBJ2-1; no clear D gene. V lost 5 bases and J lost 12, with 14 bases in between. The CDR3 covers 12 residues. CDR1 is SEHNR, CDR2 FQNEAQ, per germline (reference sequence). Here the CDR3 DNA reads TGTGCCAGCAGCCCAGAATTAGCTGGGCAGTTCTTC. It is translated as CASSPELAGQFF.

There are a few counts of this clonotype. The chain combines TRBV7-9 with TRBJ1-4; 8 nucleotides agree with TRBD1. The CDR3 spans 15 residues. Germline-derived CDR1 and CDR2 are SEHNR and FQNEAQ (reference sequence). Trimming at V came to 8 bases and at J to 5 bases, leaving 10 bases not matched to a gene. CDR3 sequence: CASAILTGVNEKLFF. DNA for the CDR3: TGTGCCAGCGCGATTCTGACAGGGGTAAATGAAAAACTGTTTTTT.

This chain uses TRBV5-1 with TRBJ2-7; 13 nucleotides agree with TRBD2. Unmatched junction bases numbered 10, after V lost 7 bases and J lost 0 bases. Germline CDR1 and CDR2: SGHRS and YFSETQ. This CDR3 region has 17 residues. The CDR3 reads CASRLTSGGAPSYEQYF. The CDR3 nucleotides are TGCGCCAGCCGCCTAACTAGCGGGGGGGCCCCCTCCTACGAGCAGTACTTC. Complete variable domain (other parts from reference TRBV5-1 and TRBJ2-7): KAGVTQTPRYLIKTRGQQVTLSCSPISGHRSVSWYQQTPGQGLQFLFEYFSETQRNKGNFPGRFSGRQFSNSRSEMNVSTLELGDSALYLCASRLTSGGAPSYEQYFGPGTRLTVT.

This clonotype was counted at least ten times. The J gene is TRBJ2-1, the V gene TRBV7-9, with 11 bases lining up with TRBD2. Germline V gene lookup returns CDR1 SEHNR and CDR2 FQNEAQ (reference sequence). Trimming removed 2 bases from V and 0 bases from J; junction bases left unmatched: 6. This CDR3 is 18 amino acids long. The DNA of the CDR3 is TGTGCCAGCAGCTTACAACTAGCGGGGGCCGGCTCCTACAATGAGCAGTTCTTC. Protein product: CASSLQLAGAGSYNEQFF.

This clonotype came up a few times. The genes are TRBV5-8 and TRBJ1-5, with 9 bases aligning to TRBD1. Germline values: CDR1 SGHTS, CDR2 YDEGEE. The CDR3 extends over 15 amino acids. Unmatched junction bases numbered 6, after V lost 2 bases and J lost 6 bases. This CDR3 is CASSFRDRVRQPQHF. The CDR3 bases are TGTGCCAGCAGCTTCCGGGACAGGGTCCGTCAGCCCCAGCATTTT. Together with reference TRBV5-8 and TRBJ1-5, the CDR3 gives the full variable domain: EAGVTQSPTHLIKTRGQQATLRCSPISGHTSVYWYQQALGLGLQFLLWYDEGEERNRGNFPPRFSGRQFPNYSSELNVNALELEDSALYLCASSFRDRVRQPQHFGDGTRLSIL.

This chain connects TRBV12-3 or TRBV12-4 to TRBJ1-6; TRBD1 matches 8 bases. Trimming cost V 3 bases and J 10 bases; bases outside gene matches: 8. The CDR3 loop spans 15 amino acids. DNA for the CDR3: TGTGCCAGCAGTTTCAACAGGGGGGCTCCCTCACCCCTCCACTTT. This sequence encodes CASSFNRGAPSPLHF.

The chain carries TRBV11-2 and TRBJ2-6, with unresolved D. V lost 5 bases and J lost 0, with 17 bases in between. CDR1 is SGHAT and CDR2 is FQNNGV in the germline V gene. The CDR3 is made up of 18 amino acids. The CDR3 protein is CASSHQVVSGSGANVLTF. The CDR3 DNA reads TGTGCCAGCAGCCACCAGGTTGTTTCAGGCTCTGGGGCCAACGTCCTGACTTTC.

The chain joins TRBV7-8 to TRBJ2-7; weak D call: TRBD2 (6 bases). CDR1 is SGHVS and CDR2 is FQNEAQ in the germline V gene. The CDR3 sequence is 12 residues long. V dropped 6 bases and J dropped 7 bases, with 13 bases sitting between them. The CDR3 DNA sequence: TGTGCCAGCAGTTCGGACGGAGGGGAGCAGTACTTC. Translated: CASSSDGGEQYF.

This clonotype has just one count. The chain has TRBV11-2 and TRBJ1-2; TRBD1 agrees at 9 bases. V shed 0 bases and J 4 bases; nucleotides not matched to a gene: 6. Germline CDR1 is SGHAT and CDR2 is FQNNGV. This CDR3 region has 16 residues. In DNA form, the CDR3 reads TGTGCCAGCAGCTTAGATTCGGGGACAGGGACCTATGGCTACACCTTC. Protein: CASSLDSGTGTYGYTF.

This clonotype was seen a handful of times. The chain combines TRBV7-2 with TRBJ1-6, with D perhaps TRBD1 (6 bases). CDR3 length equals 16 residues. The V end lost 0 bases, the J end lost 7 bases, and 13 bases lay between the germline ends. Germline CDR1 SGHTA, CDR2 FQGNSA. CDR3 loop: CASSLALGQTNSPLHF. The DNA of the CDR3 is TGTGCCAGCAGCTTAGCGCTTGGACAGACGAATTCACCCCTCCACTTT. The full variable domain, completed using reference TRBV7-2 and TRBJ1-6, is GAGVSQSPSNKVTEKGKDVELRCDPISGHTALYWYRQSLGQGLEFLIYFQGNSAPDKSGLPSDRFSAERTGGSVSTLTIQRTQQEDSAVYLCASSLALGQTNSPLHFGNGTRLTVT.

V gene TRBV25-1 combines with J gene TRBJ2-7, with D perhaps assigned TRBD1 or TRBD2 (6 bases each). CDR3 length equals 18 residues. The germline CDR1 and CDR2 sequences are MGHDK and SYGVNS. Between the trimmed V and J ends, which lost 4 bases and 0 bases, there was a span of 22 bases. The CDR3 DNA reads TGTGCCAGCAGTGTCCGGGACAAAGGGGACTGGAGCTCCTACGAGCAGTACTTC. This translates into CASSVRDKGDWSSYEQYF.

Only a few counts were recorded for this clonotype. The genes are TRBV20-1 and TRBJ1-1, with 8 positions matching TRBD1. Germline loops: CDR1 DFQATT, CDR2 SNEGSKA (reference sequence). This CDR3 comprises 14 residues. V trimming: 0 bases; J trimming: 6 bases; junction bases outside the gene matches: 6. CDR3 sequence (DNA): TGCAGTGCTAGAGATCTCAGGGGGCGGGCTGAAGCTTTCTTT. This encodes CSARDLRGRAEAFF.

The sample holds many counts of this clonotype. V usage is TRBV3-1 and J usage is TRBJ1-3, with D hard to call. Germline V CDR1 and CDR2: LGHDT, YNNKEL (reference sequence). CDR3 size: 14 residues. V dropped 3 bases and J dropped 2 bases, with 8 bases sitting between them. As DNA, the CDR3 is TGTGCCAGCAGCCACTTGACGGCTGGAAACACCATATATTTT. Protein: CASSHLTAGNTIYF.

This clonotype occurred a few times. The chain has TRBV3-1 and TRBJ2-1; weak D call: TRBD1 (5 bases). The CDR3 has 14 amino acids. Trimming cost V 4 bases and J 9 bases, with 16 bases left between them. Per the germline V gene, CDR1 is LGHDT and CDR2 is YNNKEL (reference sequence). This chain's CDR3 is CASSLPRQGSEQFF. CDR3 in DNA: TGTGCCAGCAGCCTCCCGAGGCAGGGAAGTGAGCAGTTCTTC.

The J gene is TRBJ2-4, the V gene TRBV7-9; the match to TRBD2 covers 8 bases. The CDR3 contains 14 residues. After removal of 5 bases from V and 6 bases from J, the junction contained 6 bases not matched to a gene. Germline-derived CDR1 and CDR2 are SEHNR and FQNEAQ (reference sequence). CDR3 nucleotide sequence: TGTGCCAGCAGCCCCCGGGCGGGGGGAAACATTCAGTACTTC. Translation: CASSPRAGGNIQYF.

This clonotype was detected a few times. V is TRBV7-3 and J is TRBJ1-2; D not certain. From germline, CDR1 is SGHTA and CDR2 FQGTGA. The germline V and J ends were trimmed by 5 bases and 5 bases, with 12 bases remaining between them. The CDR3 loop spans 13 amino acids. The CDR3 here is CASSRDGVYGYTF. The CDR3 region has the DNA TGTGCCAGCAGCCGCGATGGTGTTTATGGCTACACCTTC.

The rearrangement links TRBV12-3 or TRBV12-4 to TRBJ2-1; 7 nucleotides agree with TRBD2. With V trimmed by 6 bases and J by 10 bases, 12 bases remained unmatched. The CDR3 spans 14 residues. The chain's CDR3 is CASSREVRWAEQFF. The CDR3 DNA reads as TGTGCCAGCAGCCGGGAGGTGAGGTGGGCCGAGCAGTTCTTC.

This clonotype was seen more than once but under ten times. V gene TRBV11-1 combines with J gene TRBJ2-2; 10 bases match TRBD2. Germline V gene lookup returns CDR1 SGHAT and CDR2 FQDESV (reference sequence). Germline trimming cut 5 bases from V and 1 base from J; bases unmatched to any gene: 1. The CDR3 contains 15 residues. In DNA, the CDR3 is TGTGCCAGCAGCAGACTAGCGGGGAACACCGGGGAGCTGTTTTTT. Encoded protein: CASSRLAGNTGELFF.

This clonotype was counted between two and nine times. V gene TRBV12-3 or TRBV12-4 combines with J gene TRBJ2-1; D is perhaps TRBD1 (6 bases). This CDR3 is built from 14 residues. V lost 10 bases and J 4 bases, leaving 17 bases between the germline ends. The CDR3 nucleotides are TGTGCCACCACCCCAGGGGCAAGGTACAATGAGCAGTTCTTC. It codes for CATTPGARYNEQFF.

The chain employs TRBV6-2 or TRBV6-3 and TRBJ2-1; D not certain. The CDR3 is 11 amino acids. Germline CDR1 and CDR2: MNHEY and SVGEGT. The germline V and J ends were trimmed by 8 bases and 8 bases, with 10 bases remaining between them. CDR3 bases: TGTGCCAGCCGCTCCGGGTATGAGCAGTTCTTC. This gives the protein CASRSGYEQFF.